This TCR beta chain was sequenced during a study of tumor and adjacent non-tumor tissue in lung cancer (dated by TCRdb to the late 2010s). Some background on the complete study: Patients with adenocarcinoma (12), squamous cell carcinoma (2) and small cell lung cancer (1) were included in the cohort. Bulk TCRbeta repertoires were compared between lung tumor tissue and matched distant non-tumor lung tissue obtained from approximately 15 lung cancer patients. Sequencing generated a total of more than 100 million productive TCRbeta reads, averaging about 4.2 million reads per sample. For each patient, one tumor sample and one normal lung sample were taken, giving 25 to 30 paired specimens that underwent TCRbeta CDR3 sequencing. The roughly 15 enrolled patients, of whom around 10 were men and 5 were women, were aged 31 to 76 years and were diagnosed with TNM stage I to III disease. What the research found in general, with its limitations: Neither the sequencing platform nor unique molecular identifiers are named or mentioned anywhere in the methods. In normal lung, the top 100 clones accounted for a significantly larger cumulative share of the repertoire than in tumor tissue. Tumor tissue showed significantly higher TCR diversity (inverse Simpson) than normal lung tissue, at around 450 vs 150 (P = 0.0075, Mann-Whitney U test). Because peripheral blood was not sequenced, blood TCRbeta repertoires in the lung cancer patients of the study were not examined. Only roughly 16 patients were in the cohort, and the authors stated that larger samples and more detailed clinical data are needed. Younger patients had significantly higher TCR diversity, and higher tumor TCR diversity was associated with shorter overall and disease-free survival.

Libraries were prepared through multiplex PCR. The sample was run on an Illumina HiSeq 2500. TCRbeta libraries were constructed through three rounds of nested PCR with primers (Table S4) according to protocols adapted from ARM-PCR. Before sequencing, PCR products of 200-500 bp were cut from the gel and purified using the QIAquick gel extraction kit. The authors' pipeline ran thus. Trimmomatic was used to clean the reads, FLASH merged the cleaned reads into complete CDR3 sequences, and MiTCR assigned the sequences to V(D)J germline segments. Clonal diversity was calculated as the inverse Simpson's index using VDJtools. In-frame sequences without a premature stop codon were defined as productive reads. In TCRdb, the public reads were trimmed at Q25 with fastp and aligned with MiXCR, with productive beta chains retained. Every entry covers one CDR3 protein and lists the most common genes and DNA from its rows. TCRdb, not the original authors, processed these V and J calls. This sample lists roughly 220,000 distinct CDR3 sequences; around 71% were detected once. The ten largest clonotypes hold 20% to 25% of the sample.

RNA was isolated from bulk unsorted tissue, and RNA quality was assessed with a NanoDrop ND-1000 and an Agilent 2100. Newly diagnosed lung cancer patients without prior chemotherapy who had been admitted for thoracic surgery in China between August and November 2014 were enrolled as donors. Anyone who had undergone radiotherapy or chemotherapy before, or who had another cancer at the same time, was left out of the study. Pieces of surgical tissue measuring about 1-2.1 cm3 were kept in RNAlater solution and stored at -80 degrees C until use. At the junction V is shortened by 3 bases and J by 10 bases, with 16 bases in between. Via the germline V gene (reference sequence), CDR1 is DFQATT and CDR2 SNEGSKA. The CDR3, from cysteine to phenylalanine, totals 13 residues. The CDR3 DNA has 39 bases and is translated from base 1. Comments on this clonotype: The antigen this receptor binds is unknown. Nothing much larger sits one base from this clone, and base qualities are not available.

The TCR sequence derives from a man aged 55 to 70 with non-small cell lung cancer. The V and J genes are TRBV20-1 and TRBJ1-5; TRBD1 could be the D gene, as 5 bases match. The sequenced material came from lung tumor tissue. The base sequence is TGCAGTGCTAGCGGGGCAGGGAGTCAACCCCAGCATTTT. It translates to CSASGAGSQPQHF.